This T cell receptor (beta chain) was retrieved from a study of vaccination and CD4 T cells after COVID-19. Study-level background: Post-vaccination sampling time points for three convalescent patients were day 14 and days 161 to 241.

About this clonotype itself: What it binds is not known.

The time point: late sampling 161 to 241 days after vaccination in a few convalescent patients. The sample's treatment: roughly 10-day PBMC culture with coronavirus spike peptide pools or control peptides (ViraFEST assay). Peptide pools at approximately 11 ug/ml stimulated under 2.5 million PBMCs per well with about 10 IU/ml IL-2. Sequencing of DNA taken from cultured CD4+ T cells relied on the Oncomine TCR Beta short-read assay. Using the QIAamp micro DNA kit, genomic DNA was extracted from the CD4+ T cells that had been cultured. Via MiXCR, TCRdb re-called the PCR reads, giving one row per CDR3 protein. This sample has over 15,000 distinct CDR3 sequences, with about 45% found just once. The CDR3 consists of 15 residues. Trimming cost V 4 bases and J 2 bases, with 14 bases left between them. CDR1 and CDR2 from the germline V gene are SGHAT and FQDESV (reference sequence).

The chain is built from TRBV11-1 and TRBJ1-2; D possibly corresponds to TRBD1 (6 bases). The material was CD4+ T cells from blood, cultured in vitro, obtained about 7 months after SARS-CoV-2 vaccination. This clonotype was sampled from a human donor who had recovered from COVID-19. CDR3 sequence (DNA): TGTGCCAGCAGCTATCGCTTTGGGGGCAACTATGGCTACACCTTC. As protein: CASSYRFGGNYGYTF.